The 22 T cell receptor beta chains presented below share a single source sample, sequenced in a study of OX40 agonist ivuxolimab in advanced cancers. Profiled with immunoSEQ multiplex PCR; TCRdb holds only in-frame clones, not every one. This table has 35,000 to 45,000 clones, 80% to 90% appearing once. The specimen was CD4+ or CD8+ T cells sorted from blood, collected in a trial of the OX40 agonist ivuxolimab. The receptors derive from an adult with an advanced solid tumor such as melanoma, head and neck, liver or kidney cancer.

This clone was seen once. The sample contains more than one DNA sequence encoding this CDR3. The V gene is TRBV7-6, the J gene TRBJ1-2; 9 bases agree with TRBD1. V dropped 5 bases and J dropped 4; count of bases not matched to a gene: 2. Germline assignment: CDR1 SGHVS and CDR2 FNYEAQ. The CDR3 consists of 13 residues. CDR3 nucleotide sequence: TGTGCCAGCAGCCCGGACAGGGGCTATGGCTACACCTTC. It is translated as CASSPDRGYGYTF.

The rearrangement links TRBV10-3 to TRBJ2-5; D gene uncertain. Trimming stripped 3 bases from V and 2 bases from J, with 4 bases between. The CDR3 is made up of 12 amino acids. The V gene's germline CDR1 is ENHRY and CDR2 SYGVKD. CDR3 coding DNA: TGTGCCATCAGTGACAGACAAGAGACCCAGTACTTC. It yields the protein CAISDRQETQYF.

The V call is TRBV19, the J call TRBJ1-5, with D unclear. The germline V gene has CDR1 LNHDA and CDR2 SQIVND (reference sequence). V dropped 7 bases and J dropped 1 base, with 11 bases sitting between them. This CDR3 has 14 residues. This CDR3 is CASTPAHSNQPQHF. In DNA, the CDR3 is TGTGCCAGTACCCCCGCACACAGCAATCAGCCCCAGCATTTT.

This sequence joins TRBV5-4 and TRBJ1-3; no clear D gene. This CDR3 is built from 14 residues. Trimming took off 0 bases at V and 0 bases at J, with 4 bases between the two ends. CDR1 and CDR2 (germline): SGHNT, YYREEE (reference sequence). The CDR3 protein is CASSLEDSGNTIYF. CDR3 bases: TGTGCCAGCAGCTTGGAGGACTCTGGAAACACCATATATTTT.

This rearrangement joins TRBV18 to TRBJ1-1, with a possible D match to TRBD1 (6 bases). Trimming removed 6 bases from V and 0 bases from J, with 11 bases in between. The length of the CDR3 is 14 residues. The germline CDR1 and CDR2 sequences are KGHSH and LQKENI. The CDR3 region is CASSTTGMNTEAFF. The CDR3 DNA sequence: TGTGCCAGCTCTACGACAGGCATGAACACTGAAGCTTTCTTT.

V and J are TRBV19 and TRBJ2-3, with 9 bases fitting TRBD1. The CDR3 is made up of 16 amino acids. V lost 6 bases and J lost 1; bases outside the gene matches: 8. The germline V gene encodes CDR1 LNHDA and CDR2 SQIVND (reference sequence). DNA of the CDR3: TGTGCCAGTAGGCCCCGGGACAGGGCTCGCACAGATACGCAGTATTTT. This gives the protein CASRPRDRARTDTQYF.

The rearrangement joins TRBV11-2 to TRBJ1-1; 8 bases are shared with TRBD1. CDR1 is SGHAT, CDR2 FQNNGV, per germline. This CDR3 comprises 14 residues. Trimming removed 7 bases from V and 10 bases from J; junction bases left unmatched: 14. CDR3 loop: CASTRGRIEVGAFF. The CDR3 nucleotides read TGTGCCAGCACCAGGGGGCGCATCGAGGTCGGAGCTTTCTTT. The entire variable domain, with the rest obtained from reference TRBV11-2 and TRBJ1-1, is as follows: EAGVAQSPRYKIIEKRQSVAFWCNPISGHATLYWYQQILGQGPKLLIQFQNNGVVDDSQLPKDRFSAERLKGVDSTLKIQPAKLEDSAVYLCASTRGRIEVGAFFGQGTRLTVV.

This chain joins TRBV18 and TRBJ1-1; D not certain. CDR3 length: 14 amino acids. The V end was cut by 3 bases, the J end by 4 bases, with 12 bases between. Looked up from germline, CDR1 is KGHSH and CDR2 is LQKENI. The CDR3 sequence is CASSPPPGTTEAFF. In DNA, the CDR3 is TGTGCCAGCTCACCCCCGCCGGGAACCACTGAAGCTTTCTTT.

The V and J genes are TRBV2 and TRBJ2-6; D not resolved. The length of the CDR3 is 15 residues. The germline V and J ends were trimmed by 2 bases and 2 bases, with 7 bases remaining between them. The germline V gene has CDR1 SNHLY and CDR2 FYNNEI. CDR3 amino acids: CASSEPQAGANVLTF. The CDR3 nucleotides are TGTGCCAGCAGTGAACCTCAAGCTGGGGCCAACGTCCTGACTTTC.

This chain connects TRBV7-2 to TRBJ1-1; 8 bases fit TRBD1. Germline loops: CDR1 SGHTA, CDR2 FQGNSA. J was trimmed by 1 base and V by 4 bases; bases with no gene match: 5. The CDR3 is 15 residues long. In nucleotides, the CDR3 is TGTGCCAGCAGCTGGGGGACAGGAGAGAACACTGAAGCTTTCTTT. It is translated as CASSWGTGENTEAFF.

The V gene is TRBV20-1, the J gene TRBJ1-1; D unclear. CDR1 is DFQATT and CDR2 is SNEGSKA in the germline V gene (reference sequence). Trimming took 6 bases from V and 2 from J, leaving 4 bases between them. CDR3 size: 10 residues. Written as DNA, the CDR3 is TGCAGTGCCCGCAACACTGAAGCTTTCTTT. This gives the protein CSARNTEAFF.

The rearrangement links TRBV28 to TRBJ2-7, with D possibly TRBD1 on 8 matching bases. The CDR3 length is 13 residues. The germline V gene encodes CDR1 MDHEN and CDR2 SYDVKM. With 10 bases removed from V and 5 bases from J, the gap between germline ends came to 18 bases. CDR3 loop: CATRGRETHEQYF. The CDR3 nucleotides read TGTGCCACCAGGGGGCGGGAGACCCACGAGCAGTACTTC.

The V call is TRBV6-5, the J call TRBJ2-1; 7 positions match TRBD1. V shed 5 bases and J 0 bases; nucleotides not matched to a gene: 4. Looked up from germline, CDR1 is MNHEY and CDR2 is SVGAGI. The CDR3 runs 15 residues. CDR3 sequence (DNA): TGTGCCAGCAGTCAGACAGGGAGCTCCTACAATGAGCAGTTCTTC. It encodes CASSQTGSSYNEQFF.

This chain uses TRBV2 with TRBJ2-7; perhaps TRBD2 as D (6 bases). The germline CDR1 and CDR2 sequences are SNHLY and FYNNEI. Trimming stripped 3 bases from V and 3 bases from J, with 15 bases between. The CDR3 runs to 15 residues. The CDR3 sequence: CASSDPGVLGYEQYF. CDR3 in DNA: TGTGCCAGCAGTGACCCGGGGGTATTGGGCTACGAGCAGTACTTC.

By sample share, this clone is medium-sized (0.01 to 0.1%). The chain combines TRBV30 with TRBJ1-1; TRBD1 agrees at 8 bases. V lost 7 bases to trimming and J lost 12 bases; unmatched junction nucleotides: 13. Germline V CDR1 and CDR2: GTSNPN, SVGIG (reference sequence). This CDR3 spans 12 amino acids. The chain's CDR3 is CASRLWDRTPFF. CDR3 nucleotide sequence: TGTGCCTCAAGGCTTTGGGACAGGACCCCTTTCTTT. The variable domain in full, completed from reference TRBV30 and TRBJ1-1, reads SQTIHQWPATLVQPVGSPLSLECTVEGTSNPNLYWYRQAAGRGLQLLFYSVGIGQISSEVPQNLSASRPQDRQFILSSKKLLLSDSGFYLCASRLWDRTPFFGQGTRLTVV.

J is TRBJ1-1 and V is TRBV6-1; D may be TRBD1 (6 bases). The CDR3 covers 14 residues. Trimming shortened V by 7 bases and J by 11 bases, and 23 bases separated the two germline ends. CDR1 is MNHNS and CDR2 is SASEGT in the germline V gene. The CDR3, as DNA: TGTGCCAGCAACCCGGGACGGGGGCGGGGTAGGGCTTTCTTT. Translation gives CASNPGRGRGRAFF.

The chain uses TRBV15 and TRBJ2-1; 7 bases fit TRBD2. Germline-derived CDR1 and CDR2 are LNHNV and YYDKDF (reference sequence). This CDR3 region has 16 residues. V lost 0 bases to trimming and J lost 3 bases; unmatched junction nucleotides: 5. The CDR3 nucleotides read TGTGCCACCAGCAGAGATCCAGCGGGGTTCTACAATGAGCAGTTCTTC. It translates to CATSRDPAGFYNEQFF.

The rearrangement joins TRBV7-2 to TRBJ2-1; D perhaps matches TRBD2 (6 bases). Trimming shortened V by 6 bases and J by 8 bases, and 11 bases separated the two germline ends. The CDR3 is made up of 12 amino acids. Germline V CDR1 and CDR2: SGHTA, FQGNSA. CDR3 DNA: TGTGCCAGCAGTCAACTAGCCTATGAGCAGTTCTTC. Its protein product is CASSQLAYEQFF.

This clone was counted once. The chain is built from TRBV9 and TRBJ2-5; 8 bases match TRBD1. Germline assignment: CDR1 SGDLS and CDR2 YYNGEE. This CDR3 contains 15 residues. V dropped 4 bases and J dropped 5; count of bases not matched to a gene: 10. The CDR3 reads CASSPEDRDRETQYF. The CDR3 nucleotides are TGTGCCAGCAGCCCCGAGGACAGGGACCGGGAGACCCAGTACTTC.

The J gene is TRBJ2-7, the V gene TRBV2; the D gene is possibly TRBD1 (7 bases). Germline V gene data show CDR1 as SNHLY and CDR2 as FYNNEI. The CDR3 is 14 amino acids. V was trimmed by 3 bases and J by 3 bases, leaving 12 bases between them. CDR3 amino acids: CASSDSRGVYEQYF. In DNA form, the CDR3 reads TGTGCCAGCAGTGATTCCAGGGGGGTCTACGAGCAGTACTTC.

This chain connects TRBV4-1 to TRBJ2-7, with a weak D call TRBD2 (5 bases). Germline V gives CDR1 MGHRA, CDR2 YSYEKL. The CDR3 spans 13 residues. Between the trimmed V and J ends, which lost 2 bases and 8 bases, there was a span of 13 bases. The CDR3 DNA reads as TGCGCCAGCAGCCAAATACTAGGAGCTAAGCAGTACTTC. Protein product: CASSQILGAKQYF.

The rearrangement links TRBV19 to TRBJ1-1; D is possibly TRBD1 (5 bases). The CDR3 is 13 amino acids. Trimming cost V 6 bases and J 2 bases, with 10 bases left between them. Looked up from germline, CDR1 is LNHDA and CDR2 is SQIVND (reference sequence). Here the CDR3 reads CASRGQGNTEAFF. CDR3 bases: TGTGCCAGTAGAGGCCAGGGAAACACTGAAGCTTTCTTT.